Given below is one T cell receptor beta chain in context. Its specificity is not known. This entry comes from a study of cytomegalovirus exposure and HLA in healthy donors. Study results and caveats: Accounts indicate the classifier identified cytomegalovirus status with strong specificity and sensitivity. Rarity characterized most TCR sequences, yet some public TCRs appeared in many donors.

The donors were members of the validation cohort, which comprised roughly 120 subjects and was separate from the first cohort of roughly 700 subjects. The CDR3 consists of 16 residues. Germline V gene lookup returns CDR1 MGHRA and CDR2 YSYEKL. Trimming cost V 2 bases and J 0 bases, with 13 bases left between them. TCRdb's copy holds only in-frame clones and misses some; the assay was immunoSEQ multiplex PCR. The profile shows 97,000 or so clones, roughly nine tenths of them singletons. This chain joins TRBV4-1 and TRBJ1-2; D might be TRBD1 (5 bases). Sequences were obtained from PBMCs. The sequence derives from a woman aged 30 to 39 in good health and CMV-seronegative. The CDR3 loop is CASSQIRVMANYGYTF. CDR3 sequence (DNA): TGCGCCAGCAGCCAAATCAGGGTCATGGCTAACTATGGCTACACCTTC.